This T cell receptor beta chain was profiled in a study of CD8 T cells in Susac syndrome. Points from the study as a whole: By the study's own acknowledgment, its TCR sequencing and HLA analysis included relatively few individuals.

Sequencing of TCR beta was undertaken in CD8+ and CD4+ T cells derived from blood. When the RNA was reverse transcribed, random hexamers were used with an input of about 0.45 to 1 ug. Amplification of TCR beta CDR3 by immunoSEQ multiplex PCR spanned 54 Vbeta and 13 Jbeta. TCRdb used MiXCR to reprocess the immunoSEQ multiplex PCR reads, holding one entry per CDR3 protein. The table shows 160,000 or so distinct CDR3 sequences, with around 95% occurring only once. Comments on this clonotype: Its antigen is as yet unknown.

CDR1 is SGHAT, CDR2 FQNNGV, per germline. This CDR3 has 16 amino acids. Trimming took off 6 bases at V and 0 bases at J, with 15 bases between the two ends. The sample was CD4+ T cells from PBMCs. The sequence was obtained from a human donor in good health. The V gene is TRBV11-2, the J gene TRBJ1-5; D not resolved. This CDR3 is CASSSNPGYSNQPQHF. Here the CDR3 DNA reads TGTGCCAGCAGTTCTAACCCGGGTTATAGCAATCAGCCCCAGCATTTT.